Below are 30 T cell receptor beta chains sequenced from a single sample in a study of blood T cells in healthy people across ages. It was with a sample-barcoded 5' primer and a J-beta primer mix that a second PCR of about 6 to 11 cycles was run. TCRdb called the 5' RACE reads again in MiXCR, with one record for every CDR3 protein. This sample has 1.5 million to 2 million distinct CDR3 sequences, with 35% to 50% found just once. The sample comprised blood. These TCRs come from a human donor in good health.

The CDR3 nucleotides are TGTGCCATCGGGGCAGGGGGGGATACGCGCTACGAGCAGTACTTC. This gives the protein CAIGAGGDTRYEQYF. The chain links TRBV10-3 to TRBJ2-7; D is tentatively TRBD1 or TRBD2 (7 bases each). The CDR3 totals 15 residues. V dropped 8 bases and J dropped 3 bases, with 20 bases sitting between them. Germline V gives CDR1 ENHRY, CDR2 SYGVKD.

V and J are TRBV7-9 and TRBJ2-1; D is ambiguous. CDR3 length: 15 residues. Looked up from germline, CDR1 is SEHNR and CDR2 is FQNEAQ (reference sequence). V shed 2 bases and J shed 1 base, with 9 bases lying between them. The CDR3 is CASSLLFGSYNEQFF. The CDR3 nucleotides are TGTGCCAGCAGCTTACTTTTTGGTTCCTACAATGAGCAGTTCTTC.

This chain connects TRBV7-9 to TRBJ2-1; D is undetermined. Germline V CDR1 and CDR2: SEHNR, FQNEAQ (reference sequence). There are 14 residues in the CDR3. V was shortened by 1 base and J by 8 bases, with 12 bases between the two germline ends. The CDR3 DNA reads TGTGCCAGCAGCTTAGTGGCCCCATGGGATGAGCAGTTCTTC. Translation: CASSLVAPWDEQFF.

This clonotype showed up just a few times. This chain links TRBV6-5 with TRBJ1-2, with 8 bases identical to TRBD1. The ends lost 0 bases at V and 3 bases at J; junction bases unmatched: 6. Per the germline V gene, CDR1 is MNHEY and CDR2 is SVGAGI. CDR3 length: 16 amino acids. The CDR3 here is CASSYSDRVEDYGYTF. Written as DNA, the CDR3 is TGTGCCAGCAGTTACTCGGACAGGGTAGAGGACTATGGCTACACCTTC.

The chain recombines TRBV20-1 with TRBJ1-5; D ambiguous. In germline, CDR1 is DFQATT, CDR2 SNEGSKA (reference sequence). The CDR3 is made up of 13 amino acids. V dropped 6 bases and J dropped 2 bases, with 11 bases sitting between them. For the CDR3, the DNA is TGCAGTGCCGAGGGAGGAGGCAATCAGCCCCAGCATTTT. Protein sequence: CSAEGGGNQPQHF.

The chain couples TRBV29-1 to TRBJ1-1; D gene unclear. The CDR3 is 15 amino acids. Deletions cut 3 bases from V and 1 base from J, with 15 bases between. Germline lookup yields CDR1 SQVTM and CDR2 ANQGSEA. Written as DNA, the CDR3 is TGCAGCGTTGAGGAATACGGGTCTTCGAACACTGAAGCTTTCTTT. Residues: CSVEEYGSSNTEAFF.

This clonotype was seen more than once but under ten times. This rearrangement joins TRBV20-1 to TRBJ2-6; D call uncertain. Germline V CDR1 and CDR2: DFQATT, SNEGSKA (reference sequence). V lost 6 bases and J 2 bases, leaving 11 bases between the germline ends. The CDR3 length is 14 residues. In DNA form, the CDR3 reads TGCAGTGCGTCACACCTGGCTGGGGCCAACGTCCTGACTTTC. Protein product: CSASHLAGANVLTF.

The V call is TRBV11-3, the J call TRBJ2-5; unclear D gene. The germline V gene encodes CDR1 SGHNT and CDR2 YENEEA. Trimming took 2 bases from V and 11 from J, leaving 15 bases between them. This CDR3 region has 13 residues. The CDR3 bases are TGTGCCAGCAGCTTAAGTCCTGCACCGACACAGTACTTC. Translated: CASSLSPAPTQYF.

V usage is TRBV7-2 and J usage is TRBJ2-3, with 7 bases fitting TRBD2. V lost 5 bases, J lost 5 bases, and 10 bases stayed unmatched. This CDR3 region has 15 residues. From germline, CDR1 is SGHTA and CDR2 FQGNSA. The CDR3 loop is CASSQVGGVVDTQYF. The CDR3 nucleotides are TGTGCCAGCAGCCAGGTTGGGGGGGTTGTAGATACGCAGTATTTT.

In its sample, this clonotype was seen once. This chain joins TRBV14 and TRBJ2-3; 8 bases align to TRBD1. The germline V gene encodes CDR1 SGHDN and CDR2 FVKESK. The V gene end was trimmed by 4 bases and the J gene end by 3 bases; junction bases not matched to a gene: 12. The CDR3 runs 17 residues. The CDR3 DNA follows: TGTGCCAGCAGCCCCTCACCATGGACAGGGCTGACAGATACGCAGTATTTT. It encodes CASSPSPWTGLTDTQYF.

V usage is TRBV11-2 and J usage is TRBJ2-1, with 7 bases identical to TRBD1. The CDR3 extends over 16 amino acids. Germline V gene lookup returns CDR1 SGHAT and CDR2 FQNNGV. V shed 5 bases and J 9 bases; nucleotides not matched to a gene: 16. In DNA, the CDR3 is TGTGCCAGCAGCGTCCAGACAGGGTGGTCGGTGAGTGAGCAGTTCTTC. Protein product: CASSVQTGWSVSEQFF.

Here the CDR3 DNA reads TGTGCCAGCAGCTCACCCTACAGGAACACCGGGGAGCTGTTTTTT. Translated, it gives CASSSPYRNTGELFF. This rearrangement joins TRBV7-6 to TRBJ2-2; D remains unclear. The ends were cut back, 4 bases at V and 1 base at J, with 10 bases in the middle. Germline V gives CDR1 SGHVS, CDR2 FNYEAQ. This CDR3 contains 15 residues.

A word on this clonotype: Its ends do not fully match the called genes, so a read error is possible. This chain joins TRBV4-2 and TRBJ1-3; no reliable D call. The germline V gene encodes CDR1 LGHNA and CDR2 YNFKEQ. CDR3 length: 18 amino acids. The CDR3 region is CARSQSATGGLGGNTIYF. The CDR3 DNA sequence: TGTGCCCGCAGCCAATCAGCAACTGGAGGATTGGGAGGAAACACCATATATTTT.

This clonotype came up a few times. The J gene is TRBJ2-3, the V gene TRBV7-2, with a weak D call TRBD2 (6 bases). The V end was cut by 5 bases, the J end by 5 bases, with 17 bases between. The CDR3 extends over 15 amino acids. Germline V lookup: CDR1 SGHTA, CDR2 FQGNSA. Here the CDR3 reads CASSPGLGLRDTQYF. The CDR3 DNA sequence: TGTGCCAGCAGCCCGGGACTCGGGCTCAGAGATACGCAGTATTTT.

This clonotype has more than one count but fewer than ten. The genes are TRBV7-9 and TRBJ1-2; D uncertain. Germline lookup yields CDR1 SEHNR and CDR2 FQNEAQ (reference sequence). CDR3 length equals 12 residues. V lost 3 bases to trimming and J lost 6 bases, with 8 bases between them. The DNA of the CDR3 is TGTGCCAGCAGCTTGGTAGAAAATGGCTACACCTTC. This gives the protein CASSLVENGYTF. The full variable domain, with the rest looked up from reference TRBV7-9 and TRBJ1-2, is DTGVSQNPRHKITKRGQNVTFRCDPISEHNRLYWYRQTLGQGPEFLTYFQNEAQLEKSRLLSDRFSAERPKGSFSTLEIQRTEQGDSAMYLCASSLVENGYTFGSGTRLTVV.

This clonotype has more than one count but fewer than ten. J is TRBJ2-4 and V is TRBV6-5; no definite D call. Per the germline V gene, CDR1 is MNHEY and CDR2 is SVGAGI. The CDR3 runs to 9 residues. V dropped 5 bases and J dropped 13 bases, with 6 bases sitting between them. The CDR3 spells CASSQEQYF. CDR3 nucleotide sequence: TGTGCCAGCAGTCAAGAGCAGTACTTC.

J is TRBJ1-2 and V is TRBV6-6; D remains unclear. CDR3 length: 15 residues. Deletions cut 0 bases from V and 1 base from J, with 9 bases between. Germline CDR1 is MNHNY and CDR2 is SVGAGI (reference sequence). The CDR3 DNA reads TGTGCCAGCAGTTACTCAGATGGGGATAACTATGGCTACACCTTC. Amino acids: CASSYSDGDNYGYTF.

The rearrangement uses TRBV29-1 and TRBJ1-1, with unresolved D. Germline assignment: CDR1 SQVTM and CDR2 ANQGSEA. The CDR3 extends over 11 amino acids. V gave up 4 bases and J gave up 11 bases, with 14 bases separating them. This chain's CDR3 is CSVVGSRAAFF. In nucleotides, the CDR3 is TGCAGCGTTGTCGGTTCCCGCGCGGCTTTCTTT.

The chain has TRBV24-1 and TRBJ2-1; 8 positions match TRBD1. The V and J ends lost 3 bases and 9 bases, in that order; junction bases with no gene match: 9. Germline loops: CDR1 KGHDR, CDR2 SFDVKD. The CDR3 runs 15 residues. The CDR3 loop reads CATSDRGQGYREQFF. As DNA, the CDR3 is TGTGCCACCAGTGATCGTGGACAGGGCTACCGTGAGCAGTTCTTC.

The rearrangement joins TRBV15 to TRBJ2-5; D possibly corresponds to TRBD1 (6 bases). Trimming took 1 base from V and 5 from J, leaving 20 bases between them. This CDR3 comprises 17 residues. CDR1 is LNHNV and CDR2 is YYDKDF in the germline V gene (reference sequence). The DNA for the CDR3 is TGTGCCACCAGCAGAGGATCACAGGGTCCGCCGACGGAGACCCAGTACTTC. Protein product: CATSRGSQGPPTETQYF.

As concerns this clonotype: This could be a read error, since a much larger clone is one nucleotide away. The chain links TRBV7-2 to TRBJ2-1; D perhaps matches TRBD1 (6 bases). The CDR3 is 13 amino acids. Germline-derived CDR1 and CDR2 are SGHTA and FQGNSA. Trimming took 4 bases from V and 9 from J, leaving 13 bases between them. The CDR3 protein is CASSSADRTEQFF. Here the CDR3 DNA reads TGTGCCAGCAGCTCGGCTGACAGGACTGAGCAGTTCTTC. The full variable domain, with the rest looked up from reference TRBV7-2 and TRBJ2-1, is GAGVSQSPSNKVTEKGKDVELRCDPISGHTALYWYRQSLGQGLEFLIYFQGNSAPDKSGLPSDRFSAERTGGSVSTLTIQRTQQEDSAVYLCASSSADRTEQFFGPGTRLTVL.

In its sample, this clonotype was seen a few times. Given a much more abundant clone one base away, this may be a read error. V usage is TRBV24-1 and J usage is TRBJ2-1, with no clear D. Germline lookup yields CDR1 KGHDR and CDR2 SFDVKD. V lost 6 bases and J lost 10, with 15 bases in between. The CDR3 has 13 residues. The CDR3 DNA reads TGTGCCACCAGTTCTCTAAGCTCCTACGAGCAGTTCTTC. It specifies CATSSLSSYEQFF.

The CDR3 is CSVEGSEGLAFF. The CDR3 DNA follows: TGCAGCGTTGAAGGGTCGGAGGGATTGGCTTTCTTT. The rearrangement links TRBV29-1 to TRBJ1-1; no definite D call. Trimming shortened V by 1 base and J by 11 bases, and 14 bases separated the two germline ends. Germline V CDR1 and CDR2: SQVTM, ANQGSEA. There are 12 residues in the CDR3.

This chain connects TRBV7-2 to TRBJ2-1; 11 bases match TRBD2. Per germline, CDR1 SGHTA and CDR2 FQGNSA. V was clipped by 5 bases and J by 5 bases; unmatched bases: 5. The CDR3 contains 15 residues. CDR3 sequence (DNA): TGTGCCAGCAGCCGCGCTAGCGGGGGGAACAATGAGCAGTTCTTC. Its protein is CASSRASGGNNEQFF.

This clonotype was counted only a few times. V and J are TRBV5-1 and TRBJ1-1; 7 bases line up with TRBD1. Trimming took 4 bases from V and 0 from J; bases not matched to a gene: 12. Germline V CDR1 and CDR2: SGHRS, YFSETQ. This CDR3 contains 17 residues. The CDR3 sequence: CASSGSQGVGMNTEAFF. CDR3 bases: TGCGCCAGCAGCGGGAGTCAGGGGGTCGGAATGAACACTGAAGCTTTCTTT.

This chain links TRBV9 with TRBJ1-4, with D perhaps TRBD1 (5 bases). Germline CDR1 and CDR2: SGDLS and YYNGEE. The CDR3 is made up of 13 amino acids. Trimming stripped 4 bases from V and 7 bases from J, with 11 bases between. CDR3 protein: CASSFGDREKLFF. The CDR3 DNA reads TGTGCCAGCAGCTTTGGGGACCGTGAAAAACTGTTTTTT.

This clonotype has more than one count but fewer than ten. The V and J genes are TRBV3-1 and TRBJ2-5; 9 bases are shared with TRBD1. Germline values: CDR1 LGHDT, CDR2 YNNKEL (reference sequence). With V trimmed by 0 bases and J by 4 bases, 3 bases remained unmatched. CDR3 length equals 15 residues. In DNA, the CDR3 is TGTGCCAGCAGCCAAGACCTACAGGGGGCAGAGACCCAGTACTTC. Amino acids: CASSQDLQGAETQYF.

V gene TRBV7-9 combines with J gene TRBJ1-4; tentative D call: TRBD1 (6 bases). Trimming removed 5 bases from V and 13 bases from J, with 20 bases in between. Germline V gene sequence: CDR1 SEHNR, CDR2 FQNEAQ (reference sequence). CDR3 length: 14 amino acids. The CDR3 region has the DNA TGTGCCAGCAGCCAAAGCGGGGGGCCCGTACCACTGTTTTTT. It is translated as CASSQSGGPVPLFF.

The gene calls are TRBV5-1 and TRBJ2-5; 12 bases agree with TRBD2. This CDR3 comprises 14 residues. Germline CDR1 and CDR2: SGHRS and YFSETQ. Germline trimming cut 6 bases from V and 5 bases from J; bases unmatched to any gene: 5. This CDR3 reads CASNSGTSGETQYF. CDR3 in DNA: TGCGCCAGCAACTCCGGGACTAGCGGGGAGACCCAGTACTTC.

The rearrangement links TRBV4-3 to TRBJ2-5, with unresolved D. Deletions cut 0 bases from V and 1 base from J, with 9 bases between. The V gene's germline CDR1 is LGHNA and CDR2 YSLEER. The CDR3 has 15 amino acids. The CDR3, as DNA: TGCGCCAGCAGCCAAGATTTTGCGACCCAAGAGACCCAGTACTTC. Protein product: CASSQDFATQETQYF.